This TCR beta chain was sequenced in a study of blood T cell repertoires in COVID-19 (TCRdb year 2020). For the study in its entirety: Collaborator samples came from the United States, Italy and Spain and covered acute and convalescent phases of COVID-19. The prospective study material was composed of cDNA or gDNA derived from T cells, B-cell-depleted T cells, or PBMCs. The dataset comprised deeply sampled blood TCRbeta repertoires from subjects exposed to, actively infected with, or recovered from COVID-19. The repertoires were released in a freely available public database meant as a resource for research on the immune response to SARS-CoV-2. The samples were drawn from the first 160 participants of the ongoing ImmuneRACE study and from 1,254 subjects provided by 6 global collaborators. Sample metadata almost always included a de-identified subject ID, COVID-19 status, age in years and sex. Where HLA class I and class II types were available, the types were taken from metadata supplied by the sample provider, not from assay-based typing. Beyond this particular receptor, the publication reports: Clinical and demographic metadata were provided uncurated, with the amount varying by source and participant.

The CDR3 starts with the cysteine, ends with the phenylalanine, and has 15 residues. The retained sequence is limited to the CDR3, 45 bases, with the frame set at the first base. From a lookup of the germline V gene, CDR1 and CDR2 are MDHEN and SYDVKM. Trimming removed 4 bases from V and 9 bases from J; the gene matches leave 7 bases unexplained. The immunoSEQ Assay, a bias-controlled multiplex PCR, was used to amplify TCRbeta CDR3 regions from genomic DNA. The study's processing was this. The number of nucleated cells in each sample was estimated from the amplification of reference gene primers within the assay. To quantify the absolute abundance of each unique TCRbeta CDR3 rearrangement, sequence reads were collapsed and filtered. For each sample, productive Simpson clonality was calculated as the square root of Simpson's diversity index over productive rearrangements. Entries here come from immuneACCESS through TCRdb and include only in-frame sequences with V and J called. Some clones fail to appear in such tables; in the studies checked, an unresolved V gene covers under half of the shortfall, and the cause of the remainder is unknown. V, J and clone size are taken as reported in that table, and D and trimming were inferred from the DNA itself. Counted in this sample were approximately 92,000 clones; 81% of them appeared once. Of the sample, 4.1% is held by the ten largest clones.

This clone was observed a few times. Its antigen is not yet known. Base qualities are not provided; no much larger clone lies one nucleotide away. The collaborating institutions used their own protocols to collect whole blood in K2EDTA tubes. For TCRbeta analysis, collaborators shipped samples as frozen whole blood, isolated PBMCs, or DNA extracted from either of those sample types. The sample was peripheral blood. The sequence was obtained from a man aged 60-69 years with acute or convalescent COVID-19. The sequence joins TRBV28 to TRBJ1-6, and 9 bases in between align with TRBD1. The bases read TGTGCCAGCAGTTCACGGGGACAGGGAGCTTCACCCCTCCACTTT. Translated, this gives CASSSRGQGASPLHF.